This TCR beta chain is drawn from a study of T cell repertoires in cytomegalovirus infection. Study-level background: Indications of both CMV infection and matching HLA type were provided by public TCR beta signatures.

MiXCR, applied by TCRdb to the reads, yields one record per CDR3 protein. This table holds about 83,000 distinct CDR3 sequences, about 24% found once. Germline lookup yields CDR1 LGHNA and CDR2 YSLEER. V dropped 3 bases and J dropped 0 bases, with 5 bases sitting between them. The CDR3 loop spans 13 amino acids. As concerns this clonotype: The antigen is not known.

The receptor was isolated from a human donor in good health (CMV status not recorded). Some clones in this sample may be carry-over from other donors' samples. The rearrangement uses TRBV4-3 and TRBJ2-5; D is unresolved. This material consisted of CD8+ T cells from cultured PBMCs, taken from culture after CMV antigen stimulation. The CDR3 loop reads CASSQGNQETQYF. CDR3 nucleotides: TGCGCCAGCAGCCAGGGAAACCAAGAGACCCAGTACTTC.